Given below is one T cell receptor beta chain in context. This record comes from a study of blood T cells in healthy people across ages. Primed by a sample-barcoded 5' primer and a J-beta primer mix, a second PCR proceeded for roughly 6 to 12 cycles. One entry per CDR3 protein, called by TCRdb with MiXCR from the 5' RACE reads. The sample carries 1.5 million to 2 million distinct CDR3 sequences, approximately 30% recorded once. This TCR derives from a woman aged 25 to 45 in good health. Sequencing was carried out using blood.

CDR3 nucleotides: TGTGCCAGCAGTGACGCAGCTGGGGCCAACGTCCTGACTTTC. Its protein is CASSDAAGANVLTF. The J gene is TRBJ2-6, the V gene TRBV25-1; no clear D gene. This CDR3 spans 14 amino acids. Trimming pared 3 bases from V and 2 bases from J, leaving 5 bases between. The germline V gene encodes CDR1 MGHDK and CDR2 SYGVNS.